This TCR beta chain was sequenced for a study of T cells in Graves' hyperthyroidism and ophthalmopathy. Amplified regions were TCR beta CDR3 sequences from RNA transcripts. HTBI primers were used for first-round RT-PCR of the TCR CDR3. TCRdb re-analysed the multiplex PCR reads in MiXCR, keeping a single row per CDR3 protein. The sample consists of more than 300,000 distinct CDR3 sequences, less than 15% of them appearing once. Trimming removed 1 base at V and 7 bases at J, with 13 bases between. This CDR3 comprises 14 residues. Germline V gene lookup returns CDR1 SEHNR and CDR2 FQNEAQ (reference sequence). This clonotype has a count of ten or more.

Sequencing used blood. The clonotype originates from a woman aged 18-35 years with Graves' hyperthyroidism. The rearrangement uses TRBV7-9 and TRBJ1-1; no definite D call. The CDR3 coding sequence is TGTGCCAGCAGCTTAGAATGGGCGAATATTGAAGCTTTCTTT. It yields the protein CASSLEWANIEAFF.